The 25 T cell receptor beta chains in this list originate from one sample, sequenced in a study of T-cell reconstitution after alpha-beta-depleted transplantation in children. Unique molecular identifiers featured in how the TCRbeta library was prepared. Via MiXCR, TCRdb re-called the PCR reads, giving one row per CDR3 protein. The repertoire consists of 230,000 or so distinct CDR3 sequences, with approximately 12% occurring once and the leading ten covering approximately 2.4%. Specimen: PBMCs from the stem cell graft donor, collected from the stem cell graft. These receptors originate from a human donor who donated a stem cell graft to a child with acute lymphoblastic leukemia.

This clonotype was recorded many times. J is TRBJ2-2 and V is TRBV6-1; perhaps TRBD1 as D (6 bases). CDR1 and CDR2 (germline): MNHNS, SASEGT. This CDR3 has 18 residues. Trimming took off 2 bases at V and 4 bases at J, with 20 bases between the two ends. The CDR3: CASSERHRALPITGELFF. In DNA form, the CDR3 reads TGTGCCAGCAGTGAACGTCACAGGGCGCTACCCATCACCGGGGAGCTGTTTTTT.

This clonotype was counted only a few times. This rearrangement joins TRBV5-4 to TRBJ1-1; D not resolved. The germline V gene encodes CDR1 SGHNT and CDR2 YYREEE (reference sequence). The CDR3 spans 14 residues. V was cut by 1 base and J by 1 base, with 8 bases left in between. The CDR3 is CASSLTKGNTEAFF. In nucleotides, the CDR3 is TGTGCCAGCAGCTTGACCAAAGGGAACACTGAAGCTTTCTTT.

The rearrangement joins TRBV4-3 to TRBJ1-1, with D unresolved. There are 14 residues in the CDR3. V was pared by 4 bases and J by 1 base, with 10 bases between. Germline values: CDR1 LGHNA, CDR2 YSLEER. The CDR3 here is CASSPVVRNTEAFF. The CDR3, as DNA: TGCGCCAGCAGCCCAGTCGTCCGGAACACTGAAGCTTTCTTT.

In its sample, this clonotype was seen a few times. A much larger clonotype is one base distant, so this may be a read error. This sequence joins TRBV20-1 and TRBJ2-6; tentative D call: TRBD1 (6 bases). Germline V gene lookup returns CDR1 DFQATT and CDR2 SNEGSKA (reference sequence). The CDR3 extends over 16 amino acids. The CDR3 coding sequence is TGCAGTGCTAGAGATCCGTCAGGGGCCGGGGCCAACGGCCTGACTTTC. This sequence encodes CSARDPSGAGANGLTF.

The CDR3 bases are TGTGCCAGCAAAATCGACAGGGTTTCTGATGAGCAGTACTTC. Amino acids: CASKIDRVSDEQYF. The chain employs TRBV19 and TRBJ2-7, with 7 bases aligning to TRBD1. The CDR3 runs to 14 residues. Germline V lookup: CDR1 LNHDA, CDR2 SQIVND (reference sequence). The junction had 15 bases not matched to a gene; V was cut back by 9 bases and J by 7 bases.

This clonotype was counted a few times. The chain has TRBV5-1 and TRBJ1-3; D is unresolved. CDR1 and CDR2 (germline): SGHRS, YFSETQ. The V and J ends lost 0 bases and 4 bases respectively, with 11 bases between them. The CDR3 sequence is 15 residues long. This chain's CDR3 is CASSLGPGEGNTIYF. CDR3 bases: TGCGCCAGCAGCTTGGGGCCCGGTGAAGGAAACACCATATATTTT.

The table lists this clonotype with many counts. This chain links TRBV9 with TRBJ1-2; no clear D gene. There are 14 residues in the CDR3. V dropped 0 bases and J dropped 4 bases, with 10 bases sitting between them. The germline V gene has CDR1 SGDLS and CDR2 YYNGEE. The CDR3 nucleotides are TGTGCCAGCAGCGTAGAGGGAGGTACCTATGGCTACACCTTC. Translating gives CASSVEGGTYGYTF.

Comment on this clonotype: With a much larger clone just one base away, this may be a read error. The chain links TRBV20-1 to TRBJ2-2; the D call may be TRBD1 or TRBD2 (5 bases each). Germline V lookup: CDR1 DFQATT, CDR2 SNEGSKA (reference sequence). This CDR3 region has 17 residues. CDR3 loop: CSAGVRQSPVPIGALFF. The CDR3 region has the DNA TGCAGTGCTGGGGTGAGACAGAGCCCAGTCCCTATCGGGGCGCTGTTTTTT.

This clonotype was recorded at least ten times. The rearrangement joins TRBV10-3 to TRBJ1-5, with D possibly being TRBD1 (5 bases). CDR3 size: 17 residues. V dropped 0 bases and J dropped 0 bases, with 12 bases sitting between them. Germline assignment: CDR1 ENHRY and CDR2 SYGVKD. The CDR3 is CAISESFGGDSNQPQHF. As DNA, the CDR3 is TGTGCCATCAGTGAGTCGTTTGGAGGGGATAGCAATCAGCCCCAGCATTTT.

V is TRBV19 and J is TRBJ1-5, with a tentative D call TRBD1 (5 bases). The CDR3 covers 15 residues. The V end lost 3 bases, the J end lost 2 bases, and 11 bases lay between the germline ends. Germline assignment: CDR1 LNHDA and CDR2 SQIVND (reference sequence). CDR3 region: CASSIRGIGNQPQHF. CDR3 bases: TGTGCCAGTAGTATTCGGGGGATCGGCAATCAGCCCCAGCATTTT.

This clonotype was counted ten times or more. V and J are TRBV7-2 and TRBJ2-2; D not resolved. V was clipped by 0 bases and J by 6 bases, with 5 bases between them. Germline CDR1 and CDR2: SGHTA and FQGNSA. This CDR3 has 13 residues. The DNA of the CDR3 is TGTGCCAGCAGCTTAGCAGGGCCCGGGGAGCTGTTTTTT. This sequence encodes CASSLAGPGELFF.

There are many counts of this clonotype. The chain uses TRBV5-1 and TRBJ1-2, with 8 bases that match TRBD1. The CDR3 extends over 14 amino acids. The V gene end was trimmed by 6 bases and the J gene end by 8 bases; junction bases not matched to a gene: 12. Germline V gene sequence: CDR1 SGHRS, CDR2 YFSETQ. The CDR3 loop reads CASTSIQGAEGYTF. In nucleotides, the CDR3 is TGCGCCAGCACCTCCATCCAGGGGGCCGAGGGCTACACCTTC.

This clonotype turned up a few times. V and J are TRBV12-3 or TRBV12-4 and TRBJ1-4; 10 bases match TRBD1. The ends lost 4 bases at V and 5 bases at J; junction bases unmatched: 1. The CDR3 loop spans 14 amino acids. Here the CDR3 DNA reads TGTGCCAGCAGTTGGACAGGGGGAAATGAAAAACTGTTTTTT. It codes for CASSWTGGNEKLFF.

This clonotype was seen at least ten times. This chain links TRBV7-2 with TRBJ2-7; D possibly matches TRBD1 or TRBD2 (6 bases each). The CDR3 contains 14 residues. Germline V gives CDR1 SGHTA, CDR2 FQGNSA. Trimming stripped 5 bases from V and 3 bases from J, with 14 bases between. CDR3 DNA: TGTGCCAGCAGCCTTAGGGGGGCCCTCTACGAGCAGTACTTC. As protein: CASSLRGALYEQYF.

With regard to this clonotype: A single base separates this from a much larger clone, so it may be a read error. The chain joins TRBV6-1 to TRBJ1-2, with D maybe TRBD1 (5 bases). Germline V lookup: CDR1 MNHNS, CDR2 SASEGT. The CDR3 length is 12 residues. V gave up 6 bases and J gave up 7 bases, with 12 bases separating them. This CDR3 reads CASRGWDCGYTF. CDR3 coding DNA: TGTGCCAGCAGGGGATGGGACTGTGGCTACACCTTC.

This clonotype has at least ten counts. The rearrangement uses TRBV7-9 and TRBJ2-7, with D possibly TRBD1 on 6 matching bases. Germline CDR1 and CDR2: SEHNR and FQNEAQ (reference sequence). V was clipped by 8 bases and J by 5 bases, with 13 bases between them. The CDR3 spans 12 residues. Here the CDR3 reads CASGWGLNEQYF. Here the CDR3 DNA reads TGTGCCAGCGGCTGGGGGCTCAACGAGCAGTACTTC. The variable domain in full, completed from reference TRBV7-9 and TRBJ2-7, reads DTGVSQNPRHKITKRGQNVTFRCDPISEHNRLYWYRQTLGQGPEFLTYFQNEAQLEKSRLLSDRFSAERPKGSFSTLEIQRTEQGDSAMYLCASGWGLNEQYFGPGTRLTVT.

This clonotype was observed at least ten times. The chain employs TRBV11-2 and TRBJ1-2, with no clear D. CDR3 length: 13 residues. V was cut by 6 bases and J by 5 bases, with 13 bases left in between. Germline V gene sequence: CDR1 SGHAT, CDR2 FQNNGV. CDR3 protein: CASSSSGPYGYTF. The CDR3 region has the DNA TGTGCCAGCAGTTCTTCAGGACCTTATGGCTACACCTTC.

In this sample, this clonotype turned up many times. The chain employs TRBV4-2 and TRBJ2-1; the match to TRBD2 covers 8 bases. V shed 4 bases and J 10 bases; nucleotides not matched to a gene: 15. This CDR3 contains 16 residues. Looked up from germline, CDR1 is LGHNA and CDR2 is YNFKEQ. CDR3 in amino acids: CASSLLSGRGAGEQFF. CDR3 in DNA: TGTGCCAGCAGCCTTCTCTCTGGGCGGGGGGCAGGGGAGCAGTTCTTC.

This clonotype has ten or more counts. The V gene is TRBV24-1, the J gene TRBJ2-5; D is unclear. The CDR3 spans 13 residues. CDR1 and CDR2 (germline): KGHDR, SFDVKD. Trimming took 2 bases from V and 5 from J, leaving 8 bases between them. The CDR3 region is CATSDSPRETQYF. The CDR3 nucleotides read TGTGCCACCAGTGATTCCCCTCGGGAGACCCAGTACTTC.

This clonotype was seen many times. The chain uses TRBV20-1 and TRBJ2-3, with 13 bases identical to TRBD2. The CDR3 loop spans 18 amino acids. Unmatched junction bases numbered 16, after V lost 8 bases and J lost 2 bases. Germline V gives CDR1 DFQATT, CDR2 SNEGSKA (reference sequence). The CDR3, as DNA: TGCAGTCAACCTACTAGCGGGAGGGCCTATTGGGACACAGATACGCAGTATTTT. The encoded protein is CSQPTSGRAYWDTDTQYF.

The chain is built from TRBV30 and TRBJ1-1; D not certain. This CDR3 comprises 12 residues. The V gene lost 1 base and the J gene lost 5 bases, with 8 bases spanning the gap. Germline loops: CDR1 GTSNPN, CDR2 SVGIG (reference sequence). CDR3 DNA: TGTGCCTGGAGTGAAAAGGGAACTGAAGCTTTCTTT. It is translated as CAWSEKGTEAFF.

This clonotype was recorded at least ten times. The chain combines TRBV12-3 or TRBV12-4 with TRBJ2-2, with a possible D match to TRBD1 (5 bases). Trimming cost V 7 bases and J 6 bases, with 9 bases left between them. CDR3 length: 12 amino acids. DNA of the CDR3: TGTGCCAGCAATCCAGGGTCCGGGGAGCTGTTTTTT. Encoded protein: CASNPGSGELFF.

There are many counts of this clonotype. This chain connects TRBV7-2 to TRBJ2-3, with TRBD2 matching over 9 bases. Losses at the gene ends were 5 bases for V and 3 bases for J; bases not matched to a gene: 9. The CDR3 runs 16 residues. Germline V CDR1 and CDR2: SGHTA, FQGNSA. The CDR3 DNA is TGTGCCAGCAGCCCCACGCTGCGGGAGGGTACAGATACGCAGTATTTT. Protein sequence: CASSPTLREGTDTQYF.

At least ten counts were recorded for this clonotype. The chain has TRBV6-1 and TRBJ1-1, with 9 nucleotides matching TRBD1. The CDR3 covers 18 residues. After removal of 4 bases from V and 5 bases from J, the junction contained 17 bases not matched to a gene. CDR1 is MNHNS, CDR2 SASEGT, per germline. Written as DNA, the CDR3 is TGTGCCAGCAGTGCCCCAACCGGGACAGGGTATGGAGGGACTGAAGCTTTCTTT. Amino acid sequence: CASSAPTGTGYGGTEAFF.

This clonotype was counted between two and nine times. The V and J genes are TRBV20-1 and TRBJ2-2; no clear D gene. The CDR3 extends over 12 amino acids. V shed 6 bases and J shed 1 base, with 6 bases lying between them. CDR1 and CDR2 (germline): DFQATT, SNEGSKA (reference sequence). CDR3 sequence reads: CSAPGNTGELFF. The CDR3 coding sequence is TGCAGTGCGCCAGGGAACACCGGGGAGCTGTTTTTT.